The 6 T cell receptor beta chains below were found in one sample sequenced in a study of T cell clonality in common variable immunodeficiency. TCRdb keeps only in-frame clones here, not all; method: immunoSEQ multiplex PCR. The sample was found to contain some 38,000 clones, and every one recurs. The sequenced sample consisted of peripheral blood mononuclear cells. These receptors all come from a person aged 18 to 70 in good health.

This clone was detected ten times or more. The sequenced part of the CDR3 DNA is TGCAGTGCTAGACCCTTGACAGGGAGGCAAGAGACC. This encodes CSARPLTGRQET. The full-length CDR3 reads as CSARPLTGRQETQYF. The rearrangement links TRBV20-1 to TRBJ2-5; D may be TRBD1 (7 bases). Coverage ceases 3 residues before the CDR3 finishes, and the germline J gene fills in the end. Trimming stripped 2 bases from V and 2 bases from J, with 15 bases between. CDR1 and CDR2 (germline): DFQATT, SNEGSKA (reference sequence). The CDR3 sequence is 15 residues long.

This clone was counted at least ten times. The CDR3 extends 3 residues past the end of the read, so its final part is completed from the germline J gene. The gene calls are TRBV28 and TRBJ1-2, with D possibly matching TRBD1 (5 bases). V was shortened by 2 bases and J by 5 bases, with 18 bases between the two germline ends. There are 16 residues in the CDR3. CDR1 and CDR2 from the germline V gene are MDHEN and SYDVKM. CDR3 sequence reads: CASSLVPTGLEYGYTF. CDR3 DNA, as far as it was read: TGTGCCAGCAGTTTAGTCCCCACAGGTCTAGAGTATGGC.

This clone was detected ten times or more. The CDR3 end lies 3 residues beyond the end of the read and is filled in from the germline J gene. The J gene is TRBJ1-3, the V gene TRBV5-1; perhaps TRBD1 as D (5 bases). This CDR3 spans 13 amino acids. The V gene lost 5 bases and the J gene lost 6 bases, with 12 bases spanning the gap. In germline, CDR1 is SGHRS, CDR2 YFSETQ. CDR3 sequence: CASRYRRPNTIYF. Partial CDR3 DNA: TGCGCCAGCAGGTACAGGAGGCCAAACACC.

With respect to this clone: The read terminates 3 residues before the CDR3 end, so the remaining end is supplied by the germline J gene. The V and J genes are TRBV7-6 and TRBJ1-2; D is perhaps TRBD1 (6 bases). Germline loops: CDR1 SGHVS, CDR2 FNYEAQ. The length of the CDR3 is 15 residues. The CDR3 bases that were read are TGTGCCAGCAGCTTAGGAACCTCGCGGACAGATACC. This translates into CASSLGTSRTDT. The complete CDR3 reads CASSLGTSRTDTYTF. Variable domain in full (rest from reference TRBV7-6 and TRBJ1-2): GAGVSQSPRYKVTKRGQDVALRCDPISGHVSLYWYRQALGQGPEFLTYFNYEAQQDKSGLPNDRFSAERPEGSISTLTIQRTEQRDSAMYRCASSLGTSRTDTYTFGSGTRLTVV.

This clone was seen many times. CDR3: CASSLSTGVNQPQHF. Partial CDR3 DNA: TGTGCCAGCAGCTTAAGCACAGGGGTCAATCAGCCC. The chain combines TRBV7-2 with TRBJ1-5, with 7 nucleotides matching TRBD1. The CDR3 end is not reached by the read, which stops 3 residues before it; the germline J gene fills it in. Germline CDR1 SGHTA, CDR2 FQGNSA. This CDR3 is built from 15 residues. V lost 2 bases and J lost 3; bases outside the gene matches: 4.

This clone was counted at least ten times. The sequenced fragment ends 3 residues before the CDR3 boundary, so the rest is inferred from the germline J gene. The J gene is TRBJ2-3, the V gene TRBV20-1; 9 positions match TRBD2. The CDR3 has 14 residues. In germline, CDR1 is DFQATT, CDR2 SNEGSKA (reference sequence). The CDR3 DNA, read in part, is TGCAGTGCTAGAGAGGCGGGAGGGTATCCAACG. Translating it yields CSAREAGGYPT. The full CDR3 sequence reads CSAREAGGYPTQYF.